The 5 T cell receptor beta chains in this list originate from one sample, sequenced in a study of blood T cell repertoires in COVID-19. The data were produced by immunoSEQ multiplex PCR, yet TCRdb's version contains in-frame clones alone and is incomplete. Among around 140,000 clones, roughly 76% were seen once, and the ten largest hold roughly 8.6%. Sample: peripheral blood. The receptors were gathered from a woman in her forties or fifties with active or convalescent COVID-19.

The V call is TRBV7-9, the J call TRBJ2-3; 10 bases agree with TRBD2. CDR1 SEHNR and CDR2 FQNEAQ come from the germline V gene (reference sequence). The CDR3 has 19 residues. J gave up 4 bases and V 2 bases, and 15 bases lay outside the gene matches. DNA for the CDR3: TGTGCCAGCAGCTTAATTAGCGGGGGGCTTATCGGTAGCGCAGATACGCAGTATTTT. This encodes CASSLISGGLIGSADTQYF.

The chain joins TRBV11-2 to TRBJ2-7; D gene uncertain. Trimming removed 1 base at V and 3 bases at J, with 4 bases between. Per germline, CDR1 SGHAT and CDR2 FQNNGV. The CDR3 covers 12 residues. Written as DNA, the CDR3 is TGTGCCAGCAGCTTAGCAGGCTACGAGCAGTACTTC. This gives the protein CASSLAGYEQYF.

This clone was observed a few times. V usage is TRBV6-6 and J usage is TRBJ1-1; weak D call: TRBD1 (6 bases). This CDR3 has 14 residues. Germline CDR1 is MNHNY and CDR2 is SVGAGI (reference sequence). Trimming shortened V by 6 bases and J by 0 bases, and 11 bases separated the two germline ends. The CDR3 sequence is CASRRGQLNTEAFF. CDR3 nucleotide sequence: TGTGCCAGCAGACGGGGACAATTGAACACTGAAGCTTTCTTT.

To note about this clone: Germline and junction disagree at one end, which may indicate a read error. Distinct nucleotide sequences in the sample also encode this CDR3. The CDR3 DNA reads as TGTGCTAGCAGCGCGGGACTAGCGGGGGCGCGCACAGATACGCAGTATTTT. It is translated as CASSAGLAGARTDTQYF. The J gene is TRBJ2-3, the V gene TRBV7-9; 14 nucleotides match TRBD2. Per the germline V gene, CDR1 is SEHNR and CDR2 is FQNEAQ (reference sequence). There are 17 residues in the CDR3.

This chain connects TRBV30 to TRBJ1-1; weak D call: TRBD1 (6 bases). Looked up from germline, CDR1 is GTSNPN and CDR2 is SVGIG (reference sequence). The CDR3 covers 11 residues. Trimming stripped 5 bases from V and 11 bases from J, with 15 bases between. The CDR3, as DNA: TGTGCCTGGGATACAGGGAATGGGGCTTTCTTT. This translates into CAWDTGNGAFF.